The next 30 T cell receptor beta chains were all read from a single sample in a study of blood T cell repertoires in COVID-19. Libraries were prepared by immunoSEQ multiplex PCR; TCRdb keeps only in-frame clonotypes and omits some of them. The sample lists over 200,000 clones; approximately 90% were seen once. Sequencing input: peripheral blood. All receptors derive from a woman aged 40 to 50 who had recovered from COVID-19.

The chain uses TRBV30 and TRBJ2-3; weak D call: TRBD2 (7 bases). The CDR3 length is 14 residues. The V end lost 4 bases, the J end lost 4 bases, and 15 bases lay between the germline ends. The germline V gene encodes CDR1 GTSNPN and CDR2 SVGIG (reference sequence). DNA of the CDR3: TGTGCCTGGATCTTGAGGGGGGGCGCAGATACGCAGTATTTT. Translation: CAWILRGGADTQYF.

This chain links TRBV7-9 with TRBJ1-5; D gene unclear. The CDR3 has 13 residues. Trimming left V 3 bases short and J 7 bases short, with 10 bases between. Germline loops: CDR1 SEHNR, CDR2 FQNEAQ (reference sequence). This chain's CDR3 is CASSLGDKQPQHF. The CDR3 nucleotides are TGTGCCAGCAGCTTGGGCGACAAGCAGCCCCAGCATTTT.

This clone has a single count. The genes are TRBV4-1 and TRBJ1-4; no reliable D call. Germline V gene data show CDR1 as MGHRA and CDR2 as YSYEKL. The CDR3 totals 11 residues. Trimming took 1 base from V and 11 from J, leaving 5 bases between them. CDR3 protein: CASSQAEKLFF. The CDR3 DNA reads TGCGCCAGCAGCCAAGCGGAGAAACTGTTTTTT.

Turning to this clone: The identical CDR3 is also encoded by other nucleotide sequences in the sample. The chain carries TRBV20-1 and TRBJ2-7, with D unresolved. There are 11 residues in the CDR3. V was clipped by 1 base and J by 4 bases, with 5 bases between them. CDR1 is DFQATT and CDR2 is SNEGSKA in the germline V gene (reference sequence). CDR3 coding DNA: TGCAGTGCTAGAGGAGCGTACGAGCAGTACTTC. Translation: CSARGAYEQYF.

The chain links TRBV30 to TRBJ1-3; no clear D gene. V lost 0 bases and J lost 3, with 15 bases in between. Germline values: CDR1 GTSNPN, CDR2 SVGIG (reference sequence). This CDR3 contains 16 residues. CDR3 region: CAWSVMVGSLGNTIYF. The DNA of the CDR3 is TGTGCCTGGAGTGTAATGGTGGGCAGCCTTGGAAACACCATATATTTT.

DNA of the CDR3: TGTGCCAGCAGCTTAGAGGGGACTAGCGGGAGTGGAGAGACCCAGTACTTC. It is translated as CASSLEGTSGSGETQYF. The V gene is TRBV11-3, the J gene TRBJ2-5; 14 nucleotides line up with TRBD2. The CDR3 spans 17 residues. The V and J ends lost 0 bases and 4 bases, in that order; junction bases with no gene match: 4. CDR1 and CDR2 from the germline V gene are SGHNT and YENEEA.

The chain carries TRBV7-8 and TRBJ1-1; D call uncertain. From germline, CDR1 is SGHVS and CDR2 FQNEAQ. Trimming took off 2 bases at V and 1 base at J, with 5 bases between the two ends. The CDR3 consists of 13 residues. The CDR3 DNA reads TGTGCCAGCAGCTTACCAGAGAACACTGAAGCTTTCTTT. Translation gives CASSLPENTEAFF.

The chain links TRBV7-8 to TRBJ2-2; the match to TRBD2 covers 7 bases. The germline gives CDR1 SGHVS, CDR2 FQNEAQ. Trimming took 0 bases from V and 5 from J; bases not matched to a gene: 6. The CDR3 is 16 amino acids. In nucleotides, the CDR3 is TGTGCCAGCAGCTTAGCGGGAGGGCCTGGGACCGGGGAGCTGTTTTTT. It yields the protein CASSLAGGPGTGELFF.

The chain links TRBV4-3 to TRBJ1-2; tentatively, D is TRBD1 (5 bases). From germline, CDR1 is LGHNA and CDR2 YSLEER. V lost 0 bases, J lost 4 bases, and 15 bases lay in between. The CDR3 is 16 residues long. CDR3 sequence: CASSQEGGRGRYGYTF. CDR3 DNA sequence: TGCGCCAGCAGCCAAGAGGGTGGGAGGGGCCGCTATGGCTACACCTTC.

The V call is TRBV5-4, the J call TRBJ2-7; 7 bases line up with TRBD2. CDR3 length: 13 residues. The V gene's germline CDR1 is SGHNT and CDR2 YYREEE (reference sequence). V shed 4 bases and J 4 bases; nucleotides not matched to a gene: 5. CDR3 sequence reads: CASSPGTTYEQYF. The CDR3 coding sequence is TGTGCCAGCAGCCCCGGGACTACTTACGAGCAGTACTTC. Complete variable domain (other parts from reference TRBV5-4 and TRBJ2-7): ETGVTQSPTHLIKTRGQQVTLRCSSQSGHNTVSWYQQALGQGPQFIFQYYREEENGRGNFPPRFSGLQFPNYSSELNVNALELDDSALYLCASSPGTTYEQYFGPGTRLTVT.

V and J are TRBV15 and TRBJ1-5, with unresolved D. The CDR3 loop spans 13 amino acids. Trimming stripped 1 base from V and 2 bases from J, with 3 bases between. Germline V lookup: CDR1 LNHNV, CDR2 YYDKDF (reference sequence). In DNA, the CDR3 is TGTGCCACCAGCAGAGTCGGCAATCAGCCCCAGCATTTT. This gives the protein CATSRVGNQPQHF.

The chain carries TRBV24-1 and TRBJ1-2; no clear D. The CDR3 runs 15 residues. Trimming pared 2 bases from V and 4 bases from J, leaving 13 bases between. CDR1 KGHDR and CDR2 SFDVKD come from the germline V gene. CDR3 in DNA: TGTGCCACCAGTGATTCGCGCCAGGCCGCCTATGGCTACACCTTC. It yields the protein CATSDSRQAAYGYTF.

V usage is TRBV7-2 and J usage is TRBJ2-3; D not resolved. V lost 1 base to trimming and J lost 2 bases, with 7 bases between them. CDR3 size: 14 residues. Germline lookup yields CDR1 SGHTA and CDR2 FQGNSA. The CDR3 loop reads CASSLGLLTDTQYF. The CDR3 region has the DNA TGTGCCAGCAGCTTAGGCCTACTCACAGATACGCAGTATTTT.

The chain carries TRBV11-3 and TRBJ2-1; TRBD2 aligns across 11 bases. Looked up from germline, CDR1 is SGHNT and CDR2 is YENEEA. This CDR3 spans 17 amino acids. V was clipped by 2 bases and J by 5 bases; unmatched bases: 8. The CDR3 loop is CASSLRELAGENNEQFF. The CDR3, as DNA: TGTGCCAGCAGCTTACGGGAACTAGCGGGAGAAAACAATGAGCAGTTCTTC.

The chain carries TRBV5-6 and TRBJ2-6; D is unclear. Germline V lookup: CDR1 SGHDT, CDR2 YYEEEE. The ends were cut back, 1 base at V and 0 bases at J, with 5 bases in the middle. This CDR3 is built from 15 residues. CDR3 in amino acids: CASSLTDSGANVLTF. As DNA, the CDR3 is TGTGCCAGCAGCTTGACAGACTCTGGGGCCAACGTCCTGACTTTC.

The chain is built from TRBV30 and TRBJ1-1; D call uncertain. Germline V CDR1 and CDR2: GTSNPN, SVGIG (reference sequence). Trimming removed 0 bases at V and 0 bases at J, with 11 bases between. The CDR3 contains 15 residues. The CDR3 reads CAWSVHEGMNTEAFF. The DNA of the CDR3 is TGTGCCTGGAGTGTACATGAGGGAATGAACACTGAAGCTTTCTTT.

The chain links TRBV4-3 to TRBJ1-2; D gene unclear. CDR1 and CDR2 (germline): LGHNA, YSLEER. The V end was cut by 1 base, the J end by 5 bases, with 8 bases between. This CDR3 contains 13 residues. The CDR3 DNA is TGCGCCAGCAGCCAAGGTGGAGGATATGGCTACACCTTC. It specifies CASSQGGGYGYTF.

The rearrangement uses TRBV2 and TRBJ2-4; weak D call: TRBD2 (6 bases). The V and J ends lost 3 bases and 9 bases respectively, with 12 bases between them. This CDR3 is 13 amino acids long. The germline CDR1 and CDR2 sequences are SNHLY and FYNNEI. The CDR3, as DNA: TGTGCCAGCAGTGAGGAGGGAACTAGCATTCAGTACTTC. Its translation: CASSEEGTSIQYF.

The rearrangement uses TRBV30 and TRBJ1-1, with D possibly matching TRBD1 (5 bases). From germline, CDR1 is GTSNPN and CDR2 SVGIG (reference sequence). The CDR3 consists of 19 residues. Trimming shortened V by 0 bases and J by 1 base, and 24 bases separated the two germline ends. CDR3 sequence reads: CAWSVFRAPLPGANTEAFF. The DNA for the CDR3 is TGTGCCTGGAGTGTATTTAGGGCCCCCCTCCCTGGGGCGAACACTGAAGCTTTCTTT. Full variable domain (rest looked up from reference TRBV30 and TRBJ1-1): SQTIHQWPATLVQPVGSPLSLECTVEGTSNPNLYWYRQAAGRGLQLLFYSVGIGQISSEVPQNLSASRPQDRQFILSSKKLLLSDSGFYLCAWSVFRAPLPGANTEAFFGQGTRLTVV.

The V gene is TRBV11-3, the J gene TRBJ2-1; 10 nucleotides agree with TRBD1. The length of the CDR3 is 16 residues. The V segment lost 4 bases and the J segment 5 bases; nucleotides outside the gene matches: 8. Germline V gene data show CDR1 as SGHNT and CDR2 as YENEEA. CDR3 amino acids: CASSSFTGTGDNEQFF. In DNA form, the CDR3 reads TGTGCCAGCAGCTCCTTTACCGGGACAGGGGACAATGAGCAGTTCTTC.

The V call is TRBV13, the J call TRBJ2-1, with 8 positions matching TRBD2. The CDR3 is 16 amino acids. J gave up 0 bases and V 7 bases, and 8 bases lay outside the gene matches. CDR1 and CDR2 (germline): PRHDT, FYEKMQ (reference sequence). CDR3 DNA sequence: TGTGCCAGCAACTCAAGAGGGACTAGCTCCTACAATGAGCAGTTCTTC. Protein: CASNSRGTSSYNEQFF.

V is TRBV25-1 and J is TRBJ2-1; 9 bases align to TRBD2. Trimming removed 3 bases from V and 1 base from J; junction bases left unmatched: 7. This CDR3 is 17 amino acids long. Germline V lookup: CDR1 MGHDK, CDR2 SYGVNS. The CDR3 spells CASSDRVAGVSYNEQFF. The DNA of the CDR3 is TGTGCCAGCAGTGATAGGGTAGCGGGAGTATCCTACAATGAGCAGTTCTTC.

This CDR3 is CASKGQNSNQPQHF. For the CDR3, the DNA is TGTGCCAGCAAGGGGCAGAATAGCAATCAGCCCCAGCATTTT. The J gene is TRBJ1-5, the V gene TRBV19; D may be TRBD1 (5 bases). V gave up 9 bases and J gave up 0 bases, with 12 bases separating them. This CDR3 comprises 14 residues. CDR1 LNHDA and CDR2 SQIVND come from the germline V gene (reference sequence).

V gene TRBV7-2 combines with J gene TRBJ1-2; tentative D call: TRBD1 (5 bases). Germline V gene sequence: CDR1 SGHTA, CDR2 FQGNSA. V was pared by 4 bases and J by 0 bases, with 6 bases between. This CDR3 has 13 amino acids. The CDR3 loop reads CASSSTANYGYTF. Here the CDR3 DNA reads TGTGCCAGCAGCTCGACAGCTAACTATGGCTACACCTTC.

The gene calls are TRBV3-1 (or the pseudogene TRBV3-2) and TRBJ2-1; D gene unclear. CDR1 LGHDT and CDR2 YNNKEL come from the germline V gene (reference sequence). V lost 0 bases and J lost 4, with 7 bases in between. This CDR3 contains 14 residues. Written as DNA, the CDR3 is TGTGCCAGCAGCCAAGACCCCCCATACAATGAGCAGTTCTTC. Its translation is CASSQDPPYNEQFF.

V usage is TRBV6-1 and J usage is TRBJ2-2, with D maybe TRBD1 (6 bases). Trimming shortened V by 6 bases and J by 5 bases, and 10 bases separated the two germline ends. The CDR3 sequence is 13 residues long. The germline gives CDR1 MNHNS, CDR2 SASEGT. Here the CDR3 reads CASRPRGTGELFF. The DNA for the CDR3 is TGTGCCAGCAGACCCAGGGGAACCGGGGAGCTGTTTTTT.

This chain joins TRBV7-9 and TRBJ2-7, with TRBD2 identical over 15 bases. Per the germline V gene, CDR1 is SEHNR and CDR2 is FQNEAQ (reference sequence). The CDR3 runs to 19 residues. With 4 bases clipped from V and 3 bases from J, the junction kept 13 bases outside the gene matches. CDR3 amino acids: CASSSPGTSGGTALYEQYF. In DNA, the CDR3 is TGTGCCAGCAGCTCGCCGGGGACTAGCGGGGGGACCGCCCTCTACGAGCAGTACTTC.

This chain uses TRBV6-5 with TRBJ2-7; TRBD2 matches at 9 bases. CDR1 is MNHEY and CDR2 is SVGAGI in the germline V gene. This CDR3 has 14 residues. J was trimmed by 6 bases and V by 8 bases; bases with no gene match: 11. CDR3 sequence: CASSLREGLFEQYF. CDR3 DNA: TGTGCCAGCTCCCTGCGGGAGGGCCTTTTCGAGCAGTACTTC.

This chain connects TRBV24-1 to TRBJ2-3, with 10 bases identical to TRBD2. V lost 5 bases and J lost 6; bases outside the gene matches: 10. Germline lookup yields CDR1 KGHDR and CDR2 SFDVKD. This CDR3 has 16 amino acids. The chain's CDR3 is CATSGHTSGDRDTQYF. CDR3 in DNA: TGTGCCACCAGTGGACACACTAGCGGGGACCGGGATACGCAGTATTTT.

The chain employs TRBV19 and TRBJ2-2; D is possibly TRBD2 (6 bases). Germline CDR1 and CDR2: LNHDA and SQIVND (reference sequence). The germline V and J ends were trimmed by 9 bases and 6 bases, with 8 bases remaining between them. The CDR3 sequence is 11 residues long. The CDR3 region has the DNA TGTGCCAGCTGGGGGGCCGGGGAGCTGTTTTTT. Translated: CASWGAGELFF.